This T cell receptor beta chain was sequenced in a study of human T cells and chemical hapten exposure. Time point defined: patch test 1, 2 weeks after DPC sensitization. As for treatment: therapeutic diphenylcyclopropenone sensitization with weekly scalp DPC. TCRdb called the RACE reads again in MiXCR, with one record for every CDR3 protein. The data hold 380,000 or so distinct CDR3 sequences, with more than 4.5% observed a single time. CDR1 and CDR2 from the germline V gene are MDHEN and SYDVKM. V was clipped by 1 base and J by 0 bases, with 10 bases between them. The CDR3 extends over 15 amino acids. This clonotype appeared many times.

The sequencing here drew on whole blood, taken in connection with sensitization to the hapten diphenylcyclopropenone (DPC). V gene TRBV28 combines with J gene TRBJ2-7, with D possibly TRBD1 on 6 matching bases. This receptor was identified in a woman in her 50s with alopecia areata. Some clones in this sample may be carry-over from other donors' samples. The CDR3 DNA is TGTGCCAGCAGTTTATCCCCGGACAGCTCCTACGAGCAGTACTTC. Residues: CASSLSPDSSYEQYF.